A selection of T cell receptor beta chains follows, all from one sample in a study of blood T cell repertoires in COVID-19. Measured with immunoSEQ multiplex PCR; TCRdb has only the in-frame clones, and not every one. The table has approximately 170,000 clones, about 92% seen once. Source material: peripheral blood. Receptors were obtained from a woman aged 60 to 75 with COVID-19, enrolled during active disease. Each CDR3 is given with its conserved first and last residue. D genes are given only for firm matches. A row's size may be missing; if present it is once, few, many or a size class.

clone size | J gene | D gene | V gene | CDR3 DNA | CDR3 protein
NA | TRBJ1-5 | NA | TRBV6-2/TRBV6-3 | TGTGCCAGCAGTTACTCAGGCAGGGGCCAGCCCCAGCATTTT | CASSYSGRGQPQHF
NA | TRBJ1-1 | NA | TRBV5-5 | TGTGCCAGCAGCTTAGAGTCCACTGAAGCTTTCTTT | CASSLESTEAFF
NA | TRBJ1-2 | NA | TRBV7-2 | TGTGCCAGCAGCTTTGATCTGGCAGTTTATGGCTACACCTTC | CASSFDLAVYGYTF
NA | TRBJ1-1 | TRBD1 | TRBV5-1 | TGCGCCAGCAGCACTCGACAGGGTTCGGACACTGAAGCTTTCTTT | CASSTRQGSDTEAFF
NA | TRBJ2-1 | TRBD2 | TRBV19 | TGTGCCAGCGTAGCGGGAACAACCTACAATGAGCAGTTCTTC | CASVAGTTYNEQFF
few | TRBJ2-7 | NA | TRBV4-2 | TGTGCCAGCAGCCAAGATACATCGGGCAGGGCTTACGAGCAGTACTTC | CASSQDTSGRAYEQYF
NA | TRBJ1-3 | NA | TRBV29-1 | TGCAGCGCCGCTCAGGCTGGAAACACCATATATTTT | CSAAQAGNTIYF
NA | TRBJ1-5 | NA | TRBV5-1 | TGCGCCAGCAGCTTGGCGGGAGGCAATCAGCCCCAGCATTTT | CASSLAGGNQPQHF
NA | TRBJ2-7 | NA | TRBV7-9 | TGTGCCAGCAGCCCGACCAGGGGTTTAACCTACGAGCAGTACTTC | CASSPTRGLTYEQYF
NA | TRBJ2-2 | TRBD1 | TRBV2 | TGTGCCAGCAGGGGGACAGGGGAGACCGGGGAGCTGTTTTTT | CASRGTGETGELFF
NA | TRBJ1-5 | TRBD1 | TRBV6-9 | TGTGCCAGCAGTTCCAGGGGGAATCAGCCCCAGCATTTT | CASSSRGNQPQHF
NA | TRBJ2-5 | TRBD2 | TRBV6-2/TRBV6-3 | TGTGCCAGCAGTAGACCCCTGGGACTACAAGAGACCCAGTACTTC | CASSRPLGLQETQYF
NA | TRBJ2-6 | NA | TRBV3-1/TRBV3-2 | TGTGCCAGCAGCCAAACAGGCCGAGGCTCTGGGGCCAACGTCCTGACTTTC | CASSQTGRGSGANVLTF
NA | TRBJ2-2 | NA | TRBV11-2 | TGTGCCAGCAGCTTAGATGGTGTTAGGCTAGCGCCGTCCGGGGAGCTGTTTTTT | CASSLDGVRLAPSGELFF
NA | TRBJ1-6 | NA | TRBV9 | TGTGCCAGCAGTTATAGCTCCTATAATTCACCCCTCCACTTT | CASSYSSYNSPLHF